This TCR beta chain comes out of a study of cytomegalovirus exposure and HLA in healthy donors. About this clone itself: As yet, its antigen is unknown.

The CDR3 spans 17 residues. After removal of 0 bases from V and 0 bases from J, the junction contained 8 bases not matched to a gene. From germline, CDR1 is SNHLY and CDR2 FYNNEI. Study-wide results and limits: Reports showed the classifier diagnosing cytomegalovirus status with high specificity and sensitivity.

The PCR used 60 Vbeta and 13 Jbeta primers. The assay was immunoSEQ multiplex PCR, and TCRdb's table has in-frame clones only and misses some. The sample comprises 200,000 or so clones, about 80% of which are singletons, and under 0.8% rests with the top ten. The chain uses TRBV2 and TRBJ2-7, with 7 bases identical to TRBD1. The source of this sequence is a man between 18 and 35 years old in good health and CMV-seronegative. Sequencing used PBMCs. CDR3 sequence (DNA): TGTGCCAGCAGTGAAGCGCTTAGGGACAGAAGCTCCTACGAGCAGTACTTC. Protein product: CASSEALRDRSSYEQYF.